These 5 T cell receptor beta chains originate from one sample sequenced in a study of blood T cell repertoires in COVID-19. Clones were sequenced by immunoSEQ multiplex PCR, and TCRdb holds only the in-frame ones, with some missing. The profile covers about 69,000 clones, with 82% appearing a single time and around 9.6% taken by the ten largest. The sample was peripheral blood. The receptor set was obtained from a woman aged 80 or over with acute or convalescent COVID-19.

This chain connects TRBV5-1 to TRBJ2-3; 10 bases map to TRBD1. CDR3 length equals 15 residues. The V gene end was trimmed by 5 bases and the J gene end by 1 base; junction bases not matched to a gene: 4. Germline CDR1 SGHRS, CDR2 YFSETQ. The CDR3 sequence is CASRYGTGGTDTQYF. DNA for the CDR3: TGCGCCAGCAGATACGGGACAGGGGGCACAGATACGCAGTATTTT.

The chain recombines TRBV6-5 with TRBJ2-2; D remains unclear. V gave up 8 bases and J gave up 2 bases, with 3 bases separating them. Germline CDR1 is MNHEY and CDR2 is SVGAGI. The CDR3 totals 11 residues. Here the CDR3 DNA reads TGTGCCAGCCGTAACACCGGGGAGCTGTTTTTT. This gives the protein CASRNTGELFF.

V is TRBV19 and J is TRBJ1-2; 7 bases are a match to TRBD1. CDR1 and CDR2 from the germline V gene are LNHDA and SQIVND (reference sequence). V gave up 1 base and J gave up 4 bases; unmatched junction bases: 3. The CDR3 runs to 14 residues. The CDR3 sequence is CASSIGAGGYGYTF. The CDR3 DNA follows: TGTGCCAGTAGTATAGGGGCAGGGGGCTATGGCTACACCTTC.

The genes are TRBV5-5 and TRBJ1-6, with TRBD1 as a possible D gene (5 bases). Germline CDR1 and CDR2: SGHKS and YYEKEE (reference sequence). V was shortened by 4 bases and J by 2 bases, with 10 bases between the two germline ends. The CDR3 runs 15 residues. This chain's CDR3 is CASSGGITYNSPLHF. The CDR3 bases are TGTGCCAGCAGCGGGGGGATCACCTATAATTCACCCCTCCACTTT.

The chain joins TRBV24-1 to TRBJ2-3; TRBD1 agrees at 7 bases. CDR1 and CDR2 from the germline V gene are KGHDR and SFDVKD. This CDR3 contains 15 residues. The trim removed 4 bases at V and 1 base at J, leaving 4 bases unmatched. In nucleotides, the CDR3 is TGTGCCACCAGTGAAACAGGGGAAGGCACAGATACGCAGTATTTT. It translates to CATSETGEGTDTQYF.